This T cell receptor beta chain emerged from a study of T-cell reconstitution after alpha-beta-depleted transplantation in children. General observations from the study: For some patients, TCRbeta diversity was high at day 60 because of recipient T cells and thymic progenitors that survived. As was reported, about two months after transplant, alpha-beta T cells came from several hundred expanded graft clones. The authors attributed T-cell counts and diversity one year after transplant mostly to newly produced T cells.

Library preparation (for TCRbeta) was performed with unique molecular identifiers. TCRdb analysed the PCR reads with MiXCR anew, one entry per CDR3 protein. The sample includes roughly 790,000 distinct CDR3 sequences, approximately 15% seen only once; the top ten take approximately 5%. This clonotype was detected only a few times. No antigen is known for it. Germline V gives CDR1 SGHTA, CDR2 FQGTGA. V gave up 1 base and J gave up 4 bases, with 10 bases separating them. There are 14 residues in the CDR3. The V call is TRBV7-3, the J call TRBJ1-2; D uncertain. Here the sequenced sample was PBMCs, mostly from graft donor cells, taken 360 days after TCRalphabeta/CD19-depleted stem cell transplant. This sequence was found in a male patient younger than 18 who had a stem cell transplant for acute lymphoblastic leukemia, so the T cells may come from the graft donor. CDR3 in amino acids: CASSLMPASYGYTF. Here the CDR3 DNA reads TGTGCCAGCAGCTTAATGCCGGCCTCCTATGGCTACACCTTC.